These T cell receptor beta chains were read from a single sample in a study of cytomegalovirus exposure and HLA in healthy donors. TCRdb keeps only in-frame clones here, not all; method: immunoSEQ multiplex PCR. Of about 73,000 clones listed, approximately 95% were seen once; the top ten hold approximately 3.5%. The sample was PBMCs. The receptors were gathered from a man between 18 and 29 years old in good health and CMV-seronegative. CDR3s include the opening cysteine and the closing phenylalanine or tryptophan. The D gene is left open where the match is weak. Clone size appears in some rows only: once, few, many, or a class for an expanded clone.

CDR3 protein: CASSLGPGVGIAGNTIYF; CDR3 DNA: TGCGCCAGCAGCTTGGGTCCCGGGGTAGGGATAGCTGGAAACACCATATATTTT; J gene: TRBJ1-3; D gene: .; clone size: .; V gene: TRBV5-1
CDR3 protein: CASSQAQQRGGLSDTQYF; CDR3 DNA: TGCGCCAGCAGCCAAGCTCAGCAGCGGGGGGGCCTGTCAGATACGCAGTATTTT; J gene: TRBJ2-3; D gene: TRBD2; clone size: .; V gene: TRBV4-1
CDR3 protein: CASSVVGGLDTGELFF; CDR3 DNA: TGTGCCAGCAGCGTAGTTGGGGGCCTAGACACCGGGGAGCTGTTTTTT; J gene: TRBJ2-2; D gene: .; clone size: .; V gene: TRBV9
CDR3 protein: CASSRSTGGMANTIYF; CDR3 DNA: TGTGCCAGCAGCCGTTCGACAGGGGGAATGGCTAACACCATATATTTT; J gene: TRBJ1-3; D gene: TRBD1; clone size: .; V gene: TRBV5-4
CDR3 protein: CASLGVGDRGLGNEQFF; CDR3 DNA: TGTGCCAGCTTAGGGGTTGGGGACAGGGGGCTTGGCAATGAGCAGTTCTTC; J gene: TRBJ2-1; D gene: TRBD1; clone size: .; V gene: TRBV11-1
CDR3 protein: CASSTLGQEAFF; CDR3 DNA: TGTGCCAGTAGTACCCTGGGACAGGAAGCTTTCTTT; J gene: TRBJ1-1; D gene: TRBD1; clone size: .; V gene: TRBV19
CDR3 protein: CASSSTTGTEAFF; CDR3 DNA: TGTGCCAGCAGCTCTACGACTGGAACTGAAGCTTTCTTT; J gene: TRBJ1-1; D gene: .; clone size: .; V gene: TRBV6-6
CDR3 protein: CASSPIRGPERGDTQYF; CDR3 DNA: TGTGCCAGCAGCCCCATAAGGGGGCCCGAGCGTGGAGATACGCAGTATTTT; J gene: TRBJ2-3; D gene: TRBD1; clone size: .; V gene: TRBV11-2
CDR3 protein: CASSLRAGGAYNEQFF; CDR3 DNA: TGTGCCAGCAGTTTACGGGCAGGGGGCGCCTACAATGAGCAGTTCTTC; J gene: TRBJ2-1; D gene: TRBD1; clone size: .; V gene: TRBV27
CDR3 protein: CASSPRGQGAHTIYF; CDR3 DNA: TGTGCCAGCAGTCCCCGCGGACAGGGGGCTCACACCATATATTTT; J gene: TRBJ1-3; D gene: TRBD1; clone size: .; V gene: TRBV27
CDR3 protein: CALKQGAGNQPQHF; CDR3 DNA: TGTGCCTTGAAACAGGGGGCCGGCAATCAGCCCCAGCATTTT; J gene: TRBJ1-5; D gene: TRBD1; clone size: .; V gene: TRBV30
CDR3 protein: CATSGGAGDEQFF; CDR3 DNA: TGTGCCACCAGCGGGGGGGCGGGGGATGAGCAGTTCTTC; J gene: TRBJ2-1; D gene: TRBD2; clone size: .; V gene: TRBV5-6
CDR3 protein: CAASWSSVNTEAFF; CDR3 DNA: TGTGCCGCTTCTTGGAGCTCGGTGAACACTGAAGCTTTCTTT; J gene: TRBJ1-1; D gene: .; clone size: .; V gene: TRBV6-6
CDR3 protein: CAWSQGVGGNEKLFF; CDR3 DNA: TGTGCCTGGAGTCAGGGAGTCGGGGGGAATGAAAAACTGTTTTTT; J gene: TRBJ1-4; D gene: .; clone size: .; V gene: TRBV30
CDR3 protein: CAWSNRVGYTF; CDR3 DNA: TGTGCCTGGAGTAACAGGGTTGGCTACACCTTC; J gene: TRBJ1-2; D gene: .; clone size: .; V gene: TRBV30
CDR3 protein: CASSMTGDSYEQYF; CDR3 DNA: TGTGCCAGCAGTATGACAGGGGACTCCTACGAGCAGTACTTC; J gene: TRBJ2-7; D gene: TRBD1; clone size: .; V gene: TRBV7-2
CDR3 protein: CASILGTGVDPNTEAFF; CDR3 DNA: TGTGCCAGCATCTTGGGGACAGGGGTCGACCCGAACACTGAAGCTTTCTTT; J gene: TRBJ1-1; D gene: TRBD1; clone size: .; V gene: TRBV5-6
CDR3 protein: CASSIPPGRGTNYGYTF; CDR3 DNA: TGTGCCAGTAGTATTCCGCCCGGCAGGGGTACTAACTATGGCTACACCTTC; J gene: TRBJ1-2; D gene: .; clone size: .; V gene: TRBV19
CDR3 protein: CASSRDRDQETQYF; CDR3 DNA: TGTGCCAGCAGCCGGGACAGGGACCAAGAGACCCAGTACTTC; J gene: TRBJ2-5; D gene: TRBD1; clone size: .; V gene: TRBV14
CDR3 protein: CASSSRLAANEQFF; CDR3 DNA: TGTGCCAGCAGCTCCCGCCTAGCGGCCAATGAGCAGTTCTTC; J gene: TRBJ2-1; D gene: TRBD2; clone size: .; V gene: TRBV13
CDR3 protein: CASSESSSGANVLTF; CDR3 DNA: TGTGCCAGCAGTGAAAGTAGTTCTGGGGCCAACGTCCTGACTTTC; J gene: TRBJ2-6; D gene: .; clone size: .; V gene: TRBV6-1
CDR3 protein: CAISDSNEQFF; CDR3 DNA: TGTGCCATCAGTGACAGCAATGAGCAGTTCTTC; J gene: TRBJ2-1; D gene: .; clone size: .; V gene: TRBV10-3
CDR3 protein: CASGPGGDYEQYF; CDR3 DNA: TGTGCCAGCGGCCCGGGGGGGGACTACGAGCAGTACTTC; J gene: TRBJ2-7; D gene: TRBD2; clone size: few; V gene: TRBV6-5